A single sample gave rise to the 17 T cell receptor beta chains below, sequenced in a study of tumor and adjacent non-tumor tissue in lung cancer. RNA was extracted from bulk tissue without any cell sorting. Distant lung tissue was collected more than 3 cm away from the tumor edge. TCRbeta libraries were built with three rounds of nested PCR, modified from ARM-PCR. TCRdb re-called the multiplex PCR reads with MiXCR, one entry per CDR3 protein. This sample has about 100,000 distinct CDR3 sequences; roughly two thirds occur once, and the top ten carry around a fifth. The source material was distant non-tumor lung tissue. These receptor sequences come from a man aged 25 to 40 with non-small cell lung cancer.

Ten or more counts support this clonotype. The chain employs TRBV20-1 and TRBJ2-7, with 10 bases lining up with TRBD2. V lost 3 bases and J lost 0; bases outside the gene matches: 11. The CDR3 sequence is 17 residues long. Germline lookup yields CDR1 DFQATT and CDR2 SNEGSKA (reference sequence). The CDR3 nucleotides read TGCAGTGCTAGCACTAGCGGGGAAGAAAGAAGCTCCTACGAGCAGTACTTC. Encoded protein: CSASTSGEERSSYEQYF.

To note about this clonotype: Since the CDR3 does not end with the conserved phenylalanine or tryptophan, this likely comes from a read error. The chain employs TRBV29-1 and TRBJ2-7; D gene ambiguous. Germline CDR1 reads SQVTM; CDR2 reads ANQGSEA. This CDR3 is built from 12 residues. CDR3 region: CSVAEIVYEQYL. For the CDR3, the DNA is TGCAGTGTCGCCGAGATAGTCTACGAGCAGTACCTC.

A remark on this clonotype: It may be a read error: a sequence one base away is much more abundant. The rearrangement links TRBV12-3 or TRBV12-4 to TRBJ2-7; either TRBD1 or TRBD2 may fit D (5 bases each). Trimming stripped 6 bases from V and 6 bases from J, with 15 bases between. The CDR3 is 13 residues long. The CDR3 here is CASSLDTAGEQYF. The CDR3 DNA sequence: TGTGCCAGCAGCCTGGACACCGCGGGCGAGCAGTACTTC.

With respect to this clonotype: This may arise from a read error, as a much more abundant clone is one base away. DNA for the CDR3: TGTGCCAGCAGCTTGAGACAGACTAGCGGAGATACGCAGTATTTT. Translating gives CASSLRQTSGDTQYF. This chain connects TRBV11-2 to TRBJ2-3, with 9 bases lining up with TRBD2. Germline V gene sequence: CDR1 SGHAT, CDR2 FQNNGV. Unmatched junction bases numbered 6, after V lost 3 bases and J lost 5 bases. CDR3 size: 15 residues.

With respect to this clonotype: At one end, the junction sequence differs from germline, possibly due to a read error. The chain recombines TRBV11-3 with TRBJ1-6; D gene uncertain. The germline CDR1 and CDR2 sequences are SGHNT and YENEEA. CDR3 length: 15 residues. CDR3 in amino acids: CASSLAVLGGSPLHF. As DNA, the CDR3 is TGTGCCAGCAGCCTTGCCGTTTTAGGCGGTTCACCCCTCCACTTC.

Comment on this clonotype: One junction end disagrees with the germline gene, perhaps due to a read error. The J gene is TRBJ1-2, the V gene TRBV6-2 or TRBV6-3; D gene uncertain. Germline loops: CDR1 MNHEY, CDR2 SVGEGT. CDR3 length equals 12 residues. The CDR3 sequence: CPSNPTTDGYTF. The CDR3 DNA reads as TGTCCCAGCAATCCTACGACGGATGGCTACACCTTC.

Turning to this clonotype: The junction and the germline gene differ at one end; a read error may be behind it. The chain is built from TRBV6-2 or TRBV6-3 and TRBJ2-3; 7 bases fit TRBD2. Germline CDR1 is MNHEY and CDR2 is SVGEGT. The CDR3 runs to 18 residues. CDR3 in DNA: TGTGTCAGCAGATTCCTAGCGGAAGTGGATCCTAGCACAGATACGCAGTATTTT. Protein sequence: CVSRFLAEVDPSTDTQYF.

Details on this clonotype: A much bigger clone sits one base away, suggesting this may be a read error. The chain carries TRBV6-5 and TRBJ2-1; D call uncertain. Germline-derived CDR1 and CDR2 are MNHEY and SVGAGI. Trimming removed 10 bases at V and 4 bases at J, with 8 bases between. The CDR3 is made up of 11 amino acids. CDR3 sequence (DNA): TGTGCCACCCTGACTTACAATGAGCAGTTCTTC. Translated, it gives CATLTYNEQFF.

This clonotype occurred a few times. At one end the junction does not follow the germline gene, possibly because of a read error. J is TRBJ2-7 and V is TRBV29-1; tentatively, D is TRBD2 (5 bases). This CDR3 region has 12 residues. Germline V gives CDR1 SQVTM, CDR2 ANQGSEA. CDR3 DNA sequence: TGCAGCATTGAGGGTACTTCCTACGAGCAGTACTTC. It yields the protein CSIEGTSYEQYF.

With regard to this clonotype: A much more abundant neighbour one base away suggests this may be a read error. This sequence joins TRBV24-1 and TRBJ2-3; a possible D gene is TRBD1 (6 bases). Trimming took off 9 bases at V and 0 bases at J, with 18 bases between the two ends. Germline lookup yields CDR1 KGHDR and CDR2 SFDVKD. This CDR3 spans 16 amino acids. The CDR3 DNA sequence: TGTGCCACCGAGGACAGCCCCACGGTGAGCACAGATACGCAGTATTTT. This encodes CATEDSPTVSTDTQYF.

With respect to this clonotype: A much larger clone lies one base from this, so it may be a read error. The chain uses TRBV6-5 and TRBJ1-2; 7 bases match TRBD1. This CDR3 region has 14 residues. Germline assignment: CDR1 MNHEY and CDR2 SVGAGI. The CDR3 reads CASSSTGYGYDYTF. The CDR3 nucleotides are TGTGCCAGCAGTTCGACAGGGTATGGCTATGACTACACCTTC.

About this clonotype itself: One end of the junction does not line up with germline, which may come from a read error. The chain couples TRBV24-1 to TRBJ1-5, with D maybe TRBD1 (6 bases). The CDR3 has 15 amino acids. CDR1 and CDR2 (germline): KGHDR, SFDVKD. The CDR3 spells CATSENTGNHQSQHF. In DNA form, the CDR3 reads TGTGCCACCAGTGAAAACACAGGGAATCATCAGTCCCAGCACTTT.

This chain links TRBV11-2 with TRBJ2-5; D is uncertain. V was trimmed by 0 bases and J by 5 bases, leaving 10 bases between them. Per germline, CDR1 SGHAT and CDR2 FQNNGV. The CDR3 spans 14 residues. The CDR3 reads CASSLDSLGETQYF. CDR3 DNA sequence: TGTGCCAGCAGCTTAGACTCGCTGGGGGAGACCCAGTACTTC. Based on the CDR3 plus reference TRBV11-2 and TRBJ2-5, the full variable domain is EAGVAQSPRYKIIEKRQSVAFWCNPISGHATLYWYQQILGQGPKLLIQFQNNGVVDDSQLPKDRFSAERLKGVDSTLKIQPAKLEDSAVYLCASSLDSLGETQYFGPGTRLLVL.

The V and J genes are TRBV24-1 and TRBJ2-1, with 7 nucleotides matching TRBD1. The CDR3 is 13 residues long. Germline V lookup: CDR1 KGHDR, CDR2 SFDVKD. After removal of 6 bases from V and 8 bases from J, the junction contained 6 bases not matched to a gene. As DNA, the CDR3 is TGTGCCACCAGTTGGACAGGTTTTGATGAGCAGTTCTTC. This gives the protein CATSWTGFDEQFF.

The rearrangement uses TRBV11-2 and TRBJ2-2; possible D gene TRBD1, 6 bases. Trimming took off 3 bases at V and 8 bases at J, with 13 bases between the two ends. CDR3 size: 14 residues. CDR1 and CDR2 (germline): SGHAT, FQNNGV. Here the CDR3 DNA reads TGTGCCAGCAGCTTTCTAACGGGGACAGGGGAGCTGTTTTTT. Translated, it gives CASSFLTGTGELFF.

Details on this clonotype: The CDR3 does not end in the conserved phenylalanine or tryptophan, so this is likely a read error. Because the CDR3's place on the DNA is in doubt, the DNA is left out and the CDR3 is given as listed by TCRdb. The chain has TRBV11-1 and TRBJ2-4; the table gives TRBD2 as D, unverified against the DNA. CDR1 is SGHAT and CDR2 is FQDESV in the germline V gene (reference sequence). The CDR3 is 16 amino acids in total, end residues counted. The CDR3 loop reads CASTNSGRATKNIRYL.

This clonotype was found many times. The CDR3 DNA reads as TGTGCCAGCAGTTCTCCGGGGGAGGAAAGCTACACCTTC. Its translation: CASSSPGEESYTF. This rearrangement joins TRBV6-5 to TRBJ1-2; maybe TRBD1 (5 bases). Germline-derived CDR1 and CDR2 are MNHEY and SVGAGI. This CDR3 contains 13 residues. The V gene lost 4 bases and the J gene lost 9 bases, with 15 bases spanning the gap.